This T cell receptor (beta chain) was captured by sequencing in a study of blood T cells in healthy people across ages. Across the study: About one barcoded beta molecule per two T cells was the capture yield of template switching.

The CDR3 has 16 residues. V shed 1 base and J 4 bases; nucleotides not matched to a gene: 6. Germline V gene sequence: CDR1 DFQATT, CDR2 SNEGSKA (reference sequence). PCR was performed a second time for about 6 to 11 cycles using a sample-barcoded 5' primer and a J-beta primer mix. TCRdb processed the 5' RACE reads anew with MiXCR; each CDR3 protein has one entry. The sample has about 1.4 million distinct CDR3 sequences, approximately 59% seen once. The TCR originated in a man younger than 30 in good health. The sample comprised blood. This chain connects TRBV20-1 to TRBJ2-1; the match to TRBD1 covers 11 bases. The CDR3 loop reads CSARARDRGFYNEQFF. The CDR3 nucleotides read TGCAGTGCTAGAGCCCGGGACAGGGGGTTTTACAATGAGCAGTTCTTC.